The sequence of this T cell receptor (beta chain) was determined in a study of cytomegalovirus exposure and HLA in healthy donors. Germline V gene data show CDR1 as SGHVS and CDR2 as FNYEAQ. CDR3 length: 15 amino acids. V was clipped by 1 base and J by 0 bases, with 9 bases between them. Repertoires were generated with immunoSEQ multiplex PCR, while TCRdb's copy carries only in-frame clones and drops some. The sample includes 95,000 to 150,000 clones, 80% to 90% of them seen just once. The specimen sequenced was PBMCs. The V gene is TRBV7-6, the J gene TRBJ2-5; no clear D. This sequence originates from a woman aged 18-35 years in good health and CMV-seronegative. CDR3 sequence reads: CASSLVWPYQETQYF. The CDR3 nucleotides are TGTGCCAGCAGCTTAGTGTGGCCGTACCAAGAGACCCAGTACTTC.